The rows below give T cell receptor beta chains drawn from one sample of a study of blood T cells in healthy people across ages. TCRdb fed the 5' RACE reads into MiXCR, producing one record per CDR3 protein. The data hold nearly 1 million distinct CDR3 sequences, with just over 50% observed a single time. Sequenced sample: blood. The receptors were sampled from a woman in her sixties in good health. CDR3s include the opening cysteine and the closing phenylalanine or tryptophan. A D gene is named only where the DNA matches it firmly. Size is stated for part of the rows, as once, few or many counts, or as a class when the clone is expanded.

clone_size j_call d_call cdr3_length v_call cdr3_aa cdr3_nt
few TRBJ1-2 NA 12 TRBV10-3 CAIRQGNYGYTF TGTGCCATCAGGCAGGGTAACTATGGCTACACCTTC
NA TRBJ2-1 TRBD2 13 TRBV2 CARGLAGGNEQFF TGTGCTAGGGGACTAGCGGGGGGCAATGAGCAGTTCTTC
NA TRBJ2-3 TRBD1 15 TRBV4-2 CASSRSGQGGDTQYF TGTGCCAGCAGCCGATCCGGACAGGGGGGTGATACGCAGTATTTT
once TRBJ2-3 NA 17 TRBV18 CASSPWDIGSQGDTQYF TGTGCCAGCTCACCTTGGGATATCGGTTCCCAGGGAGATACGCAGTATTTT
few TRBJ2-3 NA 15 TRBV5-6 CASSRLVQVADTQYF TGTGCCAGCAGCCGCTTGGTTCAGGTTGCAGATACGCAGTATTTT
NA TRBJ2-5 TRBD1 13 TRBV4-1 CASRRGLGETQYF TGCGCCAGCAGGAGGGGGCTCGGAGAGACCCAGTACTTC
NA TRBJ2-1 NA 12 TRBV12-3/TRBV12-4 CASSFNLPKRFF TGTGCCAGCAGTTTTAACCTTCCCAAGCGGTTCTTC
NA TRBJ1-2 NA 16 TRBV4-2 CASSPSTTTANYGYTF TGTGCCAGCAGCCCCTCCACGACAACTGCTAACTATGGCTACACCTTC
NA TRBJ2-3 TRBD1 15 TRBV7-2 CASRIRGRGTDTQYF TGTGCCAGCAGGATCAGGGGGCGAGGGACAGATACGCAGTATTTT
NA TRBJ2-2 NA 15 TRBV11-2 CASSLSTGNTGELFF TGTGCCAGCAGCTTAAGTACGGGGAACACCGGGGAGCTGTTTTTT
NA TRBJ1-5 NA 14 TRBV10-3 CAISEQGGNQPQHF TGTGCCATCAGTGAACAAGGAGGCAATCAGCCCCAGCATTTT
NA TRBJ1-1 TRBD1 13 TRBV29-1 CSGNGQGLREAFF TGCAGCGGCAATGGACAGGGGCTGCGTGAAGCTTTCTTT
once TRBJ2-5 TRBD1 15 TRBV2 CASQETGGVLETQYF TGTGCCAGCCAAGAGACAGGGGGCGTTTTAGAGACCCAGTACTTC
once TRBJ2-1 NA 14 TRBV2 CASSDGVRPNEQFF TGTGCCAGCAGTGACGGCGTCCGCCCCAATGAGCAGTTCTTC
few TRBJ2-7 TRBD1 14 TRBV29-1 CSVTGTGGKYEQYF TGCAGCGTAACCGGGACAGGGGGCAAGTACGAGCAGTACTTC
NA TRBJ2-1 TRBD2 15 TRBV6-5 CASSFSKREYNEQFF TGTGCCAGCAGTTTCTCCAAGCGGGAGTACAATGAGCAGTTCTTC
NA TRBJ2-5 TRBD2 17 TRBV4-1 CASSQDSRTSGRATQYF TGCGCCAGCAGCCAAGATTCCCGGACTAGCGGGAGGGCCACCCAGTACTTC
NA TRBJ2-3 NA 14 TRBV6-1 CASSESWSTDTQYF TGTGCCAGCAGTGAATCTTGGAGCACAGATACGCAGTATTTT
NA TRBJ2-2 TRBD1 15 TRBV20-1 CSARRQGSNTGELFF TGCAGTGCTAGGAGACAGGGTTCTAACACCGGGGAGCTGTTTTTT
many TRBJ2-7 TRBD2 15 TRBV27 CASSATSGSPYEQYF TGTGCCAGCAGTGCCACTAGCGGTTCTCCCTACGAGCAGTACTTC
NA TRBJ2-3 NA 16 TRBV5-6 CASSLDVQALTDTQYF TGTGCCAGCAGCTTGGACGTTCAGGCCCTCACAGATACGCAGTATTTT
once TRBJ2-3 NA 18 TRBV6-5 CASSYSMEDISSTDTQYF TGTGCCAGCAGTTACTCGATGGAAGATATCTCTAGCACAGATACGCAGTATTTT
NA TRBJ2-3 NA 17 TRBV4-3 CASSLDRGRYRTDTQYF TGCGCCAGCAGCCTAGATCGGGGCAGGTACAGAACAGATACGCAGTATTTT
NA TRBJ2-2 NA 14 TRBV24-1 CATTGDLSTGELFF TGTGCCACCACGGGGGATTTAAGCACCGGGGAGCTGTTTTTT
NA TRBJ2-7 NA 14 TRBV5-1 CASSHASPYNEQYF TGCGCCAGCAGCCACGCCTCCCCCTACAATGAGCAGTACTTC